The rows below give T cell receptor beta chains drawn from one sample of a study of blood T cell repertoires in COVID-19. Assay: immunoSEQ multiplex PCR; the TCRdb copy retains only in-frame clones and omits some. Here the sample spans 270,000 or so clones, roughly nine tenths being singletons. The specimen was peripheral blood. These receptors came from a woman under 40 with COVID-19, enrolled during active disease. Both conserved end residues are part of each CDR3. Each record gives: D gene, clone size, V gene, J gene, CDR3 protein, CDR3 DNA. D genes are given only for firm matches. Some rows have no size entry. The others give once, few or many, or a class for an expanded clone.

NA,NA,TRBV7-2,TRBJ2-7,CASSSPPGVEQYF,TGTGCCAGCAGCTCACCCCCGGGGGTTGAGCAGTACTTC
TRBD1,once,TRBV15,TRBJ1-5,CATSGWTGSNQPQHF,TGTGCCACCAGCGGCTGGACAGGGAGCAATCAGCCCCAGCATTTT
NA,few,TRBV11-1,TRBJ2-1,CASSLSSNNEQFF,TGTGCCAGCAGCTTATCTTCTAACAATGAGCAGTTCTTC
TRBD2,few,TRBV11-3,TRBJ2-5,CASSSIAGETQYF,TGTGCCAGCAGCTCGATAGCGGGGGAGACCCAGTACTTC
NA,few,TRBV11-2,TRBJ1-2,CASSQGGYGYTF,TGTGCCAGCAGCCAAGGGGGCTATGGCTACACCTTC
NA,once,TRBV6-5,TRBJ2-7,CASRDSQGGEQYF,TGTGCCAGCAGAGACTCGCAGGGTGGCGAGCAGTACTTC
TRBD2,NA,TRBV15,TRBJ2-5,CATSRALAGGHGTQYF,TGTGCCACCAGCAGAGCTCTAGCGGGGGGGCATGGGACCCAGTACTTC
TRBD2,NA,TRBV6-6,TRBJ2-2,CASSYSGGGNTGELFF,TGTGCCAGCAGTTACTCAGGCGGGGGGAACACCGGGGAGCTGTTTTTT
NA,NA,TRBV4-2,TRBJ2-7,CASSPYGEGDEQYF,TGTGCCAGCAGCCCGTACGGGGAGGGGGACGAGCAGTACTTC
TRBD1,NA,TRBV29-1,TRBJ1-2,CSVELGLGQGDGYTF,TGCAGCGTTGAATTAGGCTTGGGACAGGGAGATGGCTACACCTTC
TRBD1,NA,TRBV7-9,TRBJ1-2,CASSFGTVSNYGYTF,TGTGCCAGCAGCTTCGGGACAGTCTCTAACTATGGCTACACCTTC
TRBD2,NA,TRBV7-8,TRBJ2-1,CASRLPTGGGGLGNEQFF,TGTGCCAGCAGATTGCCAACGGGAGGGGGGGGCCTAGGTAATGAGCAGTTCTTC
NA,NA,TRBV6-1,TRBJ1-5,CASSEGWGLGGQPQHF,TGTGCCAGCAGTGAAGGCTGGGGACTTGGGGGTCAGCCCCAGCATTTT
NA,NA,TRBV12-3/TRBV12-4,TRBJ2-1,CASWEPPYNEQFF,TGTGCCAGCTGGGAGCCTCCTTACAATGAGCAGTTCTTC
NA,NA,TRBV2,TRBJ1-1,CASIINAGEAFF,TGTGCCAGCATCATAAATGCCGGGGAAGCTTTCTTT
NA,NA,TRBV25-1,TRBJ2-2,CASSDWAGQSGELFF,TGTGCCAGCAGTGATTGGGCAGGGCAGAGCGGGGAGCTGTTTTTT
TRBD1,once,TRBV6-5,TRBJ1-1,CASSWTGGGNTEAFF,TGTGCCAGCAGTTGGACAGGGGGAGGGAACACTGAAGCTTTCTTT
TRBD1,NA,TRBV5-1,TRBJ1-1,CASSLVGGTGGTEAFF,TGCGCCAGCAGCTTGGTTGGCGGGACAGGGGGAACTGAAGCTTTCTTT
NA,NA,TRBV5-1,TRBJ1-2,CASSYGENYGYTF,TGCGCCAGCAGCTACGGGGAGAACTATGGCTACACCTTC
TRBD2,NA,TRBV5-1,TRBJ2-7,CASSLELAGGSSYEQYF,TGCGCCAGCAGCTTGGAACTAGCGGGGGGGAGCTCCTACGAGCAGTACTTC
TRBD1,NA,TRBV25-1,TRBJ2-6,CASGDREYSGANVLTF,TGTGCCAGCGGGGACAGGGAATACTCTGGGGCCAACGTCCTGACTTTC
TRBD2,NA,TRBV6-5,TRBJ2-7,CASSWERGTREQYF,TGTGCCAGCAGTTGGGAGCGGGGGACTAGGGAGCAGTACTTC
NA,few,TRBV9,TRBJ1-1,CASSVAMRDTEAFF,TGTGCCAGCAGCGTAGCTATGAGGGACACTGAAGCTTTCTTT
NA,NA,TRBV6-6,TRBJ2-3,CASSYSDSSWNDTQYF,TGTGCCAGCAGTTACTCGGACTCCTCTTGGAACGATACGCAGTATTTT
TRBD1,NA,TRBV19,TRBJ1-3,CASRKTGAAGNTIYF,TGTGCCAGTAGGAAGACAGGGGCAGCCGGAAACACCATATATTTT
NA,NA,TRBV6-5,TRBJ2-7,CASTGGPGGAYEQYF,TGTGCCAGCACTGGGGGCCCGGGTGGGGCCTACGAGCAGTACTTC
TRBD2,NA,TRBV19,TRBJ2-7,CASSIGLAGTYEQYF,TGTGCCAGTAGTATCGGACTAGCGGGGACTTACGAGCAGTACTTC
TRBD1,few,TRBV5-1,TRBJ2-1,CASNPGQTYNEQFF,TGCGCCAGCAACCCGGGACAGACATACAATGAGCAGTTCTTC
TRBD1,NA,TRBV18,TRBJ1-2,CASSPDLGQGAYGYTF,TGTGCCAGCTCCCCGGACCTGGGACAGGGCGCCTATGGCTACACCTTC
NA,NA,TRBV5-8,TRBJ1-4,CASSLVGGEDEKLFF,TGTGCCAGCAGCTTGGTGGGGGGAGAAGATGAAAAACTGTTTTTT
TRBD2,NA,TRBV28,TRBJ2-5,CASSFLAGGYDQETQYF,TGTGCCAGCAGTTTTCTAGCGGGGGGTTACGACCAAGAGACCCAGTACTTC
NA,few,TRBV10-2,TRBJ1-1,CASSESPGVNTEAFF,TGCGCCAGCAGTGAGTCGCCAGGGGTGAACACTGAAGCTTTCTTT
NA,once,TRBV7-8,TRBJ2-5,CAISTSGYGTQYF,TGTGCCATCTCGACCTCGGGATACGGGACCCAGTACTTC
NA,NA,TRBV7-9,TRBJ2-1,CASSFNRANYNEQFF,TGTGCCAGCAGCTTTAATAGAGCAAACTACAATGAGCAGTTCTTC
TRBD2,once,TRBV15,TRBJ2-3,CATSSRIIAGGVDTQYF,TGTGCCACCAGCAGCCGAATAATAGCGGGGGGGGTGGATACGCAGTATTTT
TRBD2,once,TRBV5-1,TRBJ2-3,CASSSSGGSGDTQYF,TGCGCCAGCAGCAGTAGCGGGGGGTCGGGAGATACGCAGTATTTT
NA,NA,TRBV27,TRBJ1-1,CATGIYGGVWTEAFF,TGTGCCACCGGAATCTATGGGGGCGTATGGACTGAAGCTTTCTTT
NA,NA,TRBV5-5,TRBJ1-5,CASSLGSGGDQPQHF,TGTGCCAGCAGCTTGGGATCAGGTGGTGATCAGCCCCAGCATTTT
TRBD1,NA,TRBV5-4,TRBJ2-7,CASSLGQGSYEQYF,TGTGCCAGCAGCTTGGGACAGGGCTCCTACGAGCAGTACTTC
NA,NA,TRBV27,TRBJ2-2,CASSPLPTWTVSGELFF,TGTGCCAGCAGTCCCTTACCGACCTGGACAGTCTCCGGGGAGCTGTTTTTT
NA,NA,TRBV7-9,TRBJ2-3,CASSLFRGGPPDTDTQYF,TGTGCCAGCAGCTTATTCAGAGGGGGTCCCCCTGACACAGATACGCAGTATTTT
NA,NA,TRBV5-5,TRBJ1-3,CASSLEGPGISGNTIYF,TGTGCCAGCAGCTTGGAGGGTCCGGGAATCTCTGGAAACACCATATATTTT
NA,NA,TRBV6-5,TRBJ2-3,CASSSRLPTDTQYF,TGTGCCAGCAGTTCGCGACTACCCACAGATACGCAGTATTTT